This TCR beta chain was recorded in a study of preoperative IRX-2 immunotherapy in early breast cancer. TCRdb keeps only in-frame clones here, not all; method: immunoSEQ multiplex PCR. This sample carries under 40,000 clones, nearly 95% of them seen once, and the ten largest clones take under 8%. Treatment defined: preoperative locoregional IRX-2 cytokine immunotherapy. Sample collection was performed from a patient treated with IRX-2 immunotherapy. This sequence originates from a human donor with breast cancer.

CDR3 nucleotide sequence: TGTGCCAGCAGTATACAGGGTAGCAATCAGCCCCAGCATTTT. It codes for CASSIQGSNQPQHF. This chain connects TRBV6-1 to TRBJ1-5; TRBD1 is a possible D gene (6 bases). Trimming left V 5 bases short and J 0 bases short, with 8 bases between. CDR3 length: 14 residues. Germline V gene data show CDR1 as MNHNS and CDR2 as SASEGT.